This T cell receptor beta chain derives from a study of blood T cell repertoires in COVID-19. About the study: Collection of acute and convalescent COVID-19 samples took place in the United States, Italy and Spain.

Sequencing used immunoSEQ multiplex PCR; TCRdb keeps in-frame clones, though not all of them. The sample holds about 300,000 clones, about 83% seen once. The germline V and J ends were trimmed by 2 bases and 0 bases, with 14 bases remaining between them. This CDR3 contains 17 residues. In germline, CDR1 is MDHEN, CDR2 SYDVKM. The rearrangement joins TRBV28 to TRBJ1-3, with TRBD1 as a possible D gene (6 bases). The sequence was obtained from a woman aged 45-59 years with acute or convalescent COVID-19. Sequencing was done on a sample of peripheral blood. CDR3 amino acids: CASSLPTGIPSGNTIYF. CDR3 coding DNA: TGTGCCAGCAGTTTACCTACAGGGATTCCCTCTGGAAACACCATATATTTT.